This T cell receptor (beta chain) derives from a study of T-cell memory formation after mild COVID-19. A single record per CDR3 protein comes from TCRdb applying MiXCR to the 5' RACE reads. This sample has fewer than 450,000 distinct CDR3 sequences, with more than 20% found just once. J lost 0 bases, V lost 6 bases, and 10 bases had no gene match. Germline V CDR1 and CDR2: SGHTA, FQGNSA. This CDR3 has 16 residues. This clonotype was seen a few times. This TCR came from an adult woman who had mild COVID-19 (a few samples of this study predate the infection). Cell type and time point are not known. This chain links TRBV7-2 with TRBJ1-1, with 7 bases aligning to TRBD1. The sequencing sample was made of PBMCs or a T cell subset sorted from them (not recorded which). The CDR3: CASSTGEGSLNTEAFF. The CDR3 DNA sequence: TGTGCCAGCAGTACAGGGGAGGGATCACTGAACACTGAAGCTTTCTTT. The full variable domain, rest sourced from reference TRBV7-2 and TRBJ1-1, is GAGVSQSPSNKVTEKGKDVELRCDPISGHTALYWYRQSLGQGLEFLIYFQGNSAPDKSGLPSDRFSAERTGGSVSTLTIQRTQQEDSAVYLCASSTGEGSLNTEAFFGQGTRLTVV.